A single sample gave rise to the 2 T cell receptor beta chains below, sequenced in a study of T cell repertoires in cytomegalovirus infection. TCRdb ran MiXCR on the reads and lists one entry per CDR3 protein. The data hold around 250,000 distinct CDR3 sequences, with about 18% observed a single time. The sequencing sample was made of CD8+ T cells from PBMCs. These receptors all come from a human donor in good health (CMV status not recorded). Some clones in this sample may be carry-over from other donors' samples.

This clonotype was found a few times. The chain employs TRBV6-2 or TRBV6-3 and TRBJ2-1, with TRBD2 matching over 11 bases. This CDR3 contains 15 residues. V trimming: 5 bases; J trimming: 4 bases; junction bases outside the gene matches: 4. Looked up from germline, CDR1 is MNHEY and CDR2 is SVGEGT. CDR3 sequence: CASSKTSGVYNEQFF. The CDR3 nucleotides read TGTGCCAGCAGTAAGACTAGCGGGGTATACAATGAGCAGTTCTTC.

The CDR3 DNA reads TGTGCCAGCAGTTACTCGCAGGGACTGAACACTGAAGCTTTCTTT. Its translation: CASSYSQGLNTEAFF. This chain joins TRBV6-5 and TRBJ1-1; possible D gene TRBD1, 5 bases. V shed 0 bases and J shed 0 bases, with 8 bases lying between them. Germline values: CDR1 MNHEY, CDR2 SVGAGI. The CDR3 runs 15 residues.